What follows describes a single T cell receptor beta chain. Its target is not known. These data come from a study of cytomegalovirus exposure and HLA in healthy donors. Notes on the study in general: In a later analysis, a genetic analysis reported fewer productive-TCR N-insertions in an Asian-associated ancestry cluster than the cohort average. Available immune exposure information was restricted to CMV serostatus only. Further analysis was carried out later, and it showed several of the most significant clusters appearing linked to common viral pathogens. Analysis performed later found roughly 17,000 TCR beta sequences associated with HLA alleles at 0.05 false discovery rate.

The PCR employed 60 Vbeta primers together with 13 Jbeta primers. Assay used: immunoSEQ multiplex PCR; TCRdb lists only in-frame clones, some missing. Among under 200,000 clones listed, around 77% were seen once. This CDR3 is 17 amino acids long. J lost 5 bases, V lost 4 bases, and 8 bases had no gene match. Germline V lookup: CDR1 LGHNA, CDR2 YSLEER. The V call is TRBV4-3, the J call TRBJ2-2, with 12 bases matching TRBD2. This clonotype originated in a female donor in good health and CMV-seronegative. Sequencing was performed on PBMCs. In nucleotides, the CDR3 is TGCGCCAGCAGCCCTTTGACTAGCGGGGGCCGGACCGGGGAGCTGTTTTTT. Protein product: CASSPLTSGGRTGELFF.